The 27 T cell receptor beta chains reported below all come from one sample, sequenced in a study of cytomegalovirus exposure and HLA in healthy donors. Clones were read by immunoSEQ multiplex PCR, and TCRdb kept only the in-frame ones, dropping some. The sample carries 150,000 or so clones, roughly 86% recorded once. The sequencing input was PBMCs. These receptors originate from a man between 18 and 35 years old in good health and CMV-seropositive.

The CDR3 here is CASSAGYTEAFF. CDR3 in DNA: TGTGCCAGCAGCGCAGGGTACACTGAAGCTTTCTTT. The chain has TRBV9 and TRBJ1-1; TRBD1 is a possible D gene (5 bases). Germline CDR1 is SGDLS and CDR2 is YYNGEE. V lost 3 bases and J lost 3, with 6 bases in between. The CDR3 has 12 residues. Full variable domain (missing parts from reference TRBV9 and TRBJ1-1): DSGVTQTPKHLITATGQRVTLRCSPRSGDLSVYWYQQSLDQGLQFLIQYYNGEERAKGNILERFSAQQFPDLHSELNLSSLELGDSALYFCASSAGYTEAFFGQGTRLTVV.

As DNA, the CDR3 is TGTGCCACCAGCACCGGGACTAGCGGGAGGGCCAGAACGAATGAGCAGTTCTTC. Its translation: CATSTGTSGRARTNEQFF. The chain uses TRBV15 and TRBJ2-1; TRBD2 aligns across 16 bases. Per the germline V gene, CDR1 is LNHNV and CDR2 is YYDKDF (reference sequence). This CDR3 has 18 residues. J was trimmed by 7 bases and V by 4 bases; bases with no gene match: 10. The full variable domain, with the rest looked up from reference TRBV15 and TRBJ2-1, is DAMVIQNPRYQVTQFGKPVTLSCSQTLNHNVMYWYQQKSSQAPKLLFHYYDKDFNNEADTPDNFQSRRPNTSFCFLDIRSPGLGDTAMYLCATSTGTSGRARTNEQFFGPGTRLTVL.

DNA for the CDR3: TGTGCCAGCAGCGTAACGGGAGACACGGATAACTATGGCTACACCTTC. It specifies CASSVTGDTDNYGYTF. J is TRBJ1-2 and V is TRBV9, with no clear D. V was pared by 1 base and J by 1 base, with 14 bases between. The CDR3 has 16 amino acids. Germline V gene data show CDR1 as SGDLS and CDR2 as YYNGEE. The whole variable domain, remainder taken from reference TRBV9 and TRBJ1-2, is DSGVTQTPKHLITATGQRVTLRCSPRSGDLSVYWYQQSLDQGLQFLIQYYNGEERAKGNILERFSAQQFPDLHSELNLSSLELGDSALYFCASSVTGDTDNYGYTFGSGTRLTVV.

V usage is TRBV27 and J usage is TRBJ1-2; weak D call: TRBD1 (6 bases). Trimming took 6 bases from V and 8 from J, leaving 16 bases between them. The CDR3 covers 13 residues. Germline loops: CDR1 MNHEY, CDR2 SMNVEV (reference sequence). CDR3 bases: TGTGCCAGCAGCCCCGGGGGGCGACGAGGCTACACCTTC. Translation: CASSPGGRRGYTF.

This chain links TRBV7-9 with TRBJ2-7; 9 bases fit TRBD2. There are 14 residues in the CDR3. Trimming at V came to 2 bases and at J to 3 bases, leaving 2 bases not matched to a gene. Germline V gene sequence: CDR1 SEHNR, CDR2 FQNEAQ (reference sequence). In DNA, the CDR3 is TGTGCCAGCAGCTTAAAAGCGGGGGGCTACGAGCAGTACTTC. It specifies CASSLKAGGYEQYF. The full variable domain, completed using reference TRBV7-9 and TRBJ2-7, is DTGVSQNPRHKITKRGQNVTFRCDPISEHNRLYWYRQTLGQGPEFLTYFQNEAQLEKSRLLSDRFSAERPKGSFSTLEIQRTEQGDSAMYLCASSLKAGGYEQYFGPGTRLTVT.

The rearrangement uses TRBV13 and TRBJ2-5; D possibly corresponds to TRBD2 (6 bases). Trimming took 5 bases from V and 1 from J, leaving 8 bases between them. CDR3 length: 13 residues. Germline V lookup: CDR1 PRHDT, CDR2 FYEKMQ (reference sequence). The DNA of the CDR3 is TGTGCCAGCAGCGGGGGACTCCAAGAGACCCAGTACTTC. It codes for CASSGGLQETQYF.

The V gene is TRBV9, the J gene TRBJ2-7; D is unresolved. The CDR3 is 14 amino acids. V dropped 0 bases and J dropped 2 bases, with 9 bases sitting between them. The germline V gene has CDR1 SGDLS and CDR2 YYNGEE. The CDR3 reads CASSVGDTTYEQYF. The CDR3 nucleotides read TGTGCCAGCAGCGTAGGAGACACCACCTACGAGCAGTACTTC.

This clone was counted only a few times. The chain combines TRBV4-2 with TRBJ1-1; the match to TRBD1 covers 10 bases. With V trimmed by 2 bases and J by 7 bases, 4 bases remained unmatched. Per the germline V gene, CDR1 is LGHNA and CDR2 is YNFKEQ. This CDR3 comprises 14 residues. The CDR3 DNA is TGTGCCAGCAGCCAACCGGGACAGGGGTTTGAAGCTTTCTTT. Amino acids: CASSQPGQGFEAFF.

The chain recombines TRBV28 with TRBJ2-7, with TRBD2 matching over 7 bases. Germline V gene sequence: CDR1 MDHEN, CDR2 SYDVKM. V dropped 6 bases and J dropped 3; count of bases not matched to a gene: 14. The CDR3 contains 16 residues. The CDR3 loop is CASRRTAGASFYEQYF. The CDR3 DNA reads TGTGCCAGCAGAAGGACGGCGGGAGCGAGTTTCTACGAGCAGTACTTC.

Written as DNA, the CDR3 is TGTGCCAGCAGACTGGGAGGACCCGGGGCCGGCTACACCTTC. This codes for CASRLGGPGAGYTF. V usage is TRBV27 and J usage is TRBJ1-2; maybe TRBD1 (5 bases). In germline, CDR1 is MNHEY, CDR2 SMNVEV (reference sequence). V was trimmed by 6 bases and J by 8 bases, leaving 19 bases between them. This CDR3 comprises 14 residues.

V is TRBV19 and J is TRBJ2-1; D not resolved. In germline, CDR1 is LNHDA, CDR2 SQIVND (reference sequence). V lost 2 bases, J lost 8 bases, and 16 bases lay in between. CDR3 length: 15 amino acids. The CDR3 sequence: CASSILPTRPDEQFF. The CDR3 DNA is TGTGCCAGTAGTATACTGCCAACCCGTCCGGATGAGCAGTTCTTC.

The rearrangement uses TRBV7-3 and TRBJ2-3; 8 bases align to TRBD1. The CDR3 loop spans 14 amino acids. Germline CDR1 reads SGHTA; CDR2 reads FQGTGA. The V segment lost 5 bases and the J segment 4 bases; nucleotides outside the gene matches: 5. This chain's CDR3 is CASSLGQGSDTQYF. CDR3 nucleotide sequence: TGTGCCAGCAGCCTCGGACAGGGTTCAGATACGCAGTATTTT.

The chain has TRBV9 and TRBJ1-4; a weak D match, TRBD1 (5 bases). CDR3 length: 14 residues. Germline CDR1 is SGDLS and CDR2 is YYNGEE. The V end lost 0 bases, the J end lost 8 bases, and 11 bases lay between the germline ends. In DNA form, the CDR3 reads TGTGCCAGCAGCGTAGGACAGAGAGACGAAAAACTGTTTTTT. Translated, it gives CASSVGQRDEKLFF.

The rearrangement uses TRBV5-1 and TRBJ1-1, with D possibly being TRBD1 (6 bases). V gave up 2 bases and J gave up 0 bases, with 14 bases separating them. CDR3 length: 16 amino acids. Germline loops: CDR1 SGHRS, CDR2 YFSETQ. The CDR3 sequence: CASSLGQYFMNTEAFF. The CDR3 DNA sequence: TGCGCCAGCAGCTTAGGACAGTACTTCATGAACACTGAAGCTTTCTTT.

The rearrangement links TRBV30 to TRBJ2-2; tentative D call: TRBD2 (5 bases). The CDR3 has 12 amino acids. Germline loops: CDR1 GTSNPN, CDR2 SVGIG (reference sequence). V was clipped by 3 bases and J by 3 bases, with 5 bases between them. This CDR3 reads CAWRGDTGELFF. CDR3 coding DNA: TGTGCCTGGAGGGGAGACACCGGGGAGCTGTTTTTT.

This chain connects TRBV2 to TRBJ1-5; D is ambiguous. Germline CDR1 is SNHLY and CDR2 is FYNNEI. This CDR3 is 16 amino acids long. V shed 2 bases and J shed 2 bases, with 13 bases lying between them. CDR3 region: CASSEQGLGGNQPQHF. Here the CDR3 DNA reads TGTGCCAGCAGTGAACAAGGTCTTGGAGGCAATCAGCCCCAGCATTTT.

This clone was seen once. The genes are TRBV28 and TRBJ2-1; TRBD2 matches at 9 bases. The CDR3 sequence is 15 residues long. Per germline, CDR1 MDHEN and CDR2 SYDVKM. J was trimmed by 6 bases and V by 3 bases; bases with no gene match: 6. The CDR3 region has the DNA TGTGCCAGCAGTTTGATAGGACTAGCGATCAATGAGCAGTTCTTC. Protein: CASSLIGLAINEQFF.

This CDR3 is CASSFPSGGDPSEQFF. The CDR3 region has the DNA TGTGCCAGCAGCTTCCCTAGCGGAGGAGACCCGAGTGAGCAGTTCTTC. The chain recombines TRBV14 with TRBJ2-1; 7 nucleotides align to TRBD2. From germline, CDR1 is SGHDN and CDR2 FVKESK. Trimming took 5 bases from V and 9 from J; bases not matched to a gene: 16. The CDR3 length is 16 residues.

The CDR3 DNA reads TGTGCCAGCAGCCCCCGAGGGACAGGGGCTGGAGAGACCCAGTACTTC. Amino acid sequence: CASSPRGTGAGETQYF. The V call is TRBV5-4, the J call TRBJ2-5, with 10 bases matching TRBD1. The length of the CDR3 is 16 residues. Trimming cost V 4 bases and J 4 bases; bases outside gene matches: 10. Germline V gives CDR1 SGHNT, CDR2 YYREEE (reference sequence).

The V and J genes are TRBV13 and TRBJ2-3, with 7 bases lining up with TRBD1. Germline lookup yields CDR1 PRHDT and CDR2 FYEKMQ (reference sequence). V lost 0 bases, J lost 3 bases, and 3 bases stayed unmatched. The CDR3 covers 15 residues. CDR3 sequence reads: CASSLGGTATDTQYF. The CDR3 nucleotides read TGTGCCAGCAGCTTAGGCGGGACAGCGACAGATACGCAGTATTTT. Filled out from reference TRBV13 and TRBJ2-3, the complete variable domain reads AAGVIQSPRHLIKEKRETATLKCYPIPRHDTVYWYQQGPGQDPQFLISFYEKMQSDKGSIPDRFSAQQFSDYHSELNMSSLELGDSALYFCASSLGGTATDTQYFGPGTRLTVL.

The chain recombines TRBV5-1 with TRBJ2-2, with TRBD2 identical over 9 bases. Germline CDR1 reads SGHRS; CDR2 reads YFSETQ. The CDR3 loop spans 16 amino acids. The V segment lost 3 bases and the J segment 5 bases; nucleotides outside the gene matches: 8. In DNA, the CDR3 is TGCGCCAGCAGCTCCCTAGCGGGATCACAAACCGGGGAGCTGTTTTTT. It is translated as CASSSLAGSQTGELFF.

The rearrangement links TRBV11-2 to TRBJ2-7; 12 nucleotides match TRBD2. Germline CDR1 is SGHAT and CDR2 is FQNNGV. This CDR3 comprises 17 residues. Trimming removed 5 bases from V and 0 bases from J; junction bases left unmatched: 8. The CDR3 protein is CASSPIGLAGISYEQYF. The CDR3 coding sequence is TGTGCCAGCAGCCCAATAGGACTAGCGGGGATCTCCTACGAGCAGTACTTC.

This clone was counted once. The rearrangement joins TRBV6-1 to TRBJ1-1; a possible D gene is TRBD1 (6 bases). The CDR3 spans 15 residues. Trimming shortened V by 4 bases and J by 3 bases, and 15 bases separated the two germline ends. Germline CDR1 is MNHNS and CDR2 is SASEGT. CDR3 DNA sequence: TGTGCCAGCAGTGTAAGAACAGGGATCGACACTGAAGCTTTCTTT. This translates into CASSVRTGIDTEAFF.

V and J are TRBV6-6 and TRBJ2-1; possibly TRBD1 for D (6 bases). Germline CDR1 and CDR2: MNHNY and SVGAGI (reference sequence). V shed 4 bases and J shed 7 bases, with 17 bases lying between them. CDR3 length equals 15 residues. CDR3 region: CASSSPGASGNEQFF. In DNA, the CDR3 is TGTGCCAGCAGTTCCCCAGGGGCATCGGGGAATGAGCAGTTCTTC.

In nucleotides, the CDR3 is TGTGCCAGCAGCGTAGGGACAGCCGTTACCTACGAGCAGTACTTC. Translating gives CASSVGTAVTYEQYF. The rearrangement uses TRBV7-9 and TRBJ2-7; 7 nucleotides align to TRBD1. The CDR3 totals 15 residues. Germline values: CDR1 SEHNR, CDR2 FQNEAQ (reference sequence). Germline trimming cut 5 bases from V and 2 bases from J; bases unmatched to any gene: 9.

This clone was counted a single time. This chain joins TRBV7-6 and TRBJ2-2; no definite D call. The CDR3 loop spans 15 amino acids. Deletions cut 2 bases from V and 1 base from J, with 8 bases between. Germline V lookup: CDR1 SGHVS, CDR2 FNYEAQ. The CDR3 nucleotides are TGTGCCAGCAGCTTAAACGCCGGGAACACCGGGGAGCTGTTTTTT. This codes for CASSLNAGNTGELFF.

The V gene is TRBV18, the J gene TRBJ2-7, with D unclear. Trimming cost V 4 bases and J 2 bases, with 9 bases left between them. Germline-derived CDR1 and CDR2 are KGHSH and LQKENI. CDR3 length: 13 residues. CDR3 region: CASSLAATYEQYF. The CDR3 DNA sequence: TGTGCCAGCTCACTAGCTGCCACCTACGAGCAGTACTTC.